The T cell receptor (beta chain) described here comes from a study of T cells in Graves' hyperthyroidism and ophthalmopathy (dated by TCRdb to the late 2010s). With respect to the entire study: Peripheral blood samples were taken at initial diagnosis, before any treatment was given. A discovery cohort of about a hundred patients, about 43 with Graves' ophthalmopathy and 55 to 60 with stable Graves' hyperthyroidism, was used to find distinguishing TCR V-J signatures. Whether ophthalmopathy could be predicted prospectively was tested in an independent validation cohort made up of approximately 19 hyperthyroidism patients plus 17 patients who later progressed to ophthalmopathy. The 75 to 100 discovery patients were divided at random into training and test sets in a 7:3 ratio. The study also compared thyroid tissue and blood T-cell repertoires from several Graves' hyperthyroidism patients. Following sampling, methimazole starting at 30 mg daily was given to hyperthyroidism patients, and high-dose intravenous methylprednisolone was given to ophthalmopathy patients. The paper describes TCR Vbeta CDR3 sequencing of 135 peripheral blood samples, made up of 43 ophthalmopathy patients, over 70 hyperthyroidism patients and 17 progressor patients.

Overall results and qualifications from the work: No statistical method was used to fix the sample size in advance, and group allocation was not hidden from the investigators. Blood samples also contained most of the expanded thyroid clonotypes (frequency above 0.001), which suggests that blood repertoires may reflect thyroid immune responses. In validation, the model predicted progression to ophthalmopathy with 55% to 71% sensitivity and roughly 72% specificity, a median of 6.5 months before onset. A model built on a 13 V-J signature distinguished ophthalmopathy from stable hyperthyroidism, reaching around 88% sensitivity and around 81% specificity in cross-validation and 80%/75% in testing.

A patient counted as having stable Graves' hyperthyroidism if no progression to ophthalmopathy occurred over 18 months of follow-up. Hyperthyroidism patients were aged 18 to 65 years and newly diagnosed, with disease duration of less than 2 months. Any patient with an uncontrolled infection, another autoimmune disease, pregnancy or lactation was excluded. Diagnoses relied on clinical symptoms, serum thyroxine and TRAb, thyroid ultrasound and orbital computed tomography. PBMCs were isolated from 10 ml of fresh peripheral blood by Ficoll-Paque density gradient centrifugation. Total RNA was extracted using Trizol reagent, and RNA quality was assessed on an Agilent 2100 Bioanalyzer. Amplification of TCR beta CDR3 regions was carried out from RNA transcripts. The TCR CDR3 was subjected to a first round of RT-PCR using the HTBI primer set and the Qiagen OneStep RT-PCR kit. The libraries were constructed in a second round of multiplex PCR and then size-selected and purified. Sequencing of the libraries was done on an Illumina HiSeq2000 using paired-end 100 bp reads. The authors' analysis ran thus. SOAPnuke was used to process the raw data, with reads discarded if the reads contained adapters or uncalled bases, had a mean Phred below 15, or lacked an exact constant-primer or identifier match. High-quality paired reads were merged with COPE v1.2.5, and unique nucleotide sequences were defined as clonotypes. Clonotypes were aligned to IMGT TRBV, TRBD and TRBJ reference segments using MiTCR v1.1. The analysis was restricted to V-J combinations with a frequency above 0.0001, which together covered around 99% of the repertoires. A TCS score was defined as the ratio between F50 (clonal expansion) and ExV (chaos), using BLOSUM62-based TCRdist between CDR3 peptides within each V-J. Welch's t-statistics and random forest reduced around 550 V-J features to fewer than 15, which were used in a naive Bayes classifier (R e1071). In-frame beta chains were kept once TCRdb had trimmed the public reads at Q25 with fastp and called clones with MiXCR. Each CDR3 protein gets just one entry, which takes the most common genes and DNA from the rows behind it. The V and J calls and clone size come from TCRdb's table, not from the authors' own analysis. For this sample the table gives around 450,000 distinct CDR3 sequences, of which around 14% were detected only once. The ten largest clones add up to roughly 14% of the sample.

In this sample, this clonotype turned up a few times. The clone's antigen remains unknown. No base quality information exists; no much larger clone differs at one position. The V end gives up 7 bases and the J end 6 bases, leaving 6 bases in the junction not matched to a gene. The germline V gene (reference sequence) gives CDR1 as DFQATT and CDR2 as SNEGSKA. Spanning cysteine to phenylalanine, the CDR3 consists of 13 amino acids. Here the CDR3 DNA is all that survives: 39 bases in frame from base 1. Sequencing was carried out using blood. The V gene is TRBV20-1 and the J gene is TRBJ2-1, with 10 middle bases fitting TRBD2. The sequence was collected from a woman aged 18-29 years with Graves' hyperthyroidism. The CDR3: CSVPGLASNEQFF. DNA sequence: TGCAGTGTCCCGGGACTAGCGAGCAATGAGCAGTTCTTC.